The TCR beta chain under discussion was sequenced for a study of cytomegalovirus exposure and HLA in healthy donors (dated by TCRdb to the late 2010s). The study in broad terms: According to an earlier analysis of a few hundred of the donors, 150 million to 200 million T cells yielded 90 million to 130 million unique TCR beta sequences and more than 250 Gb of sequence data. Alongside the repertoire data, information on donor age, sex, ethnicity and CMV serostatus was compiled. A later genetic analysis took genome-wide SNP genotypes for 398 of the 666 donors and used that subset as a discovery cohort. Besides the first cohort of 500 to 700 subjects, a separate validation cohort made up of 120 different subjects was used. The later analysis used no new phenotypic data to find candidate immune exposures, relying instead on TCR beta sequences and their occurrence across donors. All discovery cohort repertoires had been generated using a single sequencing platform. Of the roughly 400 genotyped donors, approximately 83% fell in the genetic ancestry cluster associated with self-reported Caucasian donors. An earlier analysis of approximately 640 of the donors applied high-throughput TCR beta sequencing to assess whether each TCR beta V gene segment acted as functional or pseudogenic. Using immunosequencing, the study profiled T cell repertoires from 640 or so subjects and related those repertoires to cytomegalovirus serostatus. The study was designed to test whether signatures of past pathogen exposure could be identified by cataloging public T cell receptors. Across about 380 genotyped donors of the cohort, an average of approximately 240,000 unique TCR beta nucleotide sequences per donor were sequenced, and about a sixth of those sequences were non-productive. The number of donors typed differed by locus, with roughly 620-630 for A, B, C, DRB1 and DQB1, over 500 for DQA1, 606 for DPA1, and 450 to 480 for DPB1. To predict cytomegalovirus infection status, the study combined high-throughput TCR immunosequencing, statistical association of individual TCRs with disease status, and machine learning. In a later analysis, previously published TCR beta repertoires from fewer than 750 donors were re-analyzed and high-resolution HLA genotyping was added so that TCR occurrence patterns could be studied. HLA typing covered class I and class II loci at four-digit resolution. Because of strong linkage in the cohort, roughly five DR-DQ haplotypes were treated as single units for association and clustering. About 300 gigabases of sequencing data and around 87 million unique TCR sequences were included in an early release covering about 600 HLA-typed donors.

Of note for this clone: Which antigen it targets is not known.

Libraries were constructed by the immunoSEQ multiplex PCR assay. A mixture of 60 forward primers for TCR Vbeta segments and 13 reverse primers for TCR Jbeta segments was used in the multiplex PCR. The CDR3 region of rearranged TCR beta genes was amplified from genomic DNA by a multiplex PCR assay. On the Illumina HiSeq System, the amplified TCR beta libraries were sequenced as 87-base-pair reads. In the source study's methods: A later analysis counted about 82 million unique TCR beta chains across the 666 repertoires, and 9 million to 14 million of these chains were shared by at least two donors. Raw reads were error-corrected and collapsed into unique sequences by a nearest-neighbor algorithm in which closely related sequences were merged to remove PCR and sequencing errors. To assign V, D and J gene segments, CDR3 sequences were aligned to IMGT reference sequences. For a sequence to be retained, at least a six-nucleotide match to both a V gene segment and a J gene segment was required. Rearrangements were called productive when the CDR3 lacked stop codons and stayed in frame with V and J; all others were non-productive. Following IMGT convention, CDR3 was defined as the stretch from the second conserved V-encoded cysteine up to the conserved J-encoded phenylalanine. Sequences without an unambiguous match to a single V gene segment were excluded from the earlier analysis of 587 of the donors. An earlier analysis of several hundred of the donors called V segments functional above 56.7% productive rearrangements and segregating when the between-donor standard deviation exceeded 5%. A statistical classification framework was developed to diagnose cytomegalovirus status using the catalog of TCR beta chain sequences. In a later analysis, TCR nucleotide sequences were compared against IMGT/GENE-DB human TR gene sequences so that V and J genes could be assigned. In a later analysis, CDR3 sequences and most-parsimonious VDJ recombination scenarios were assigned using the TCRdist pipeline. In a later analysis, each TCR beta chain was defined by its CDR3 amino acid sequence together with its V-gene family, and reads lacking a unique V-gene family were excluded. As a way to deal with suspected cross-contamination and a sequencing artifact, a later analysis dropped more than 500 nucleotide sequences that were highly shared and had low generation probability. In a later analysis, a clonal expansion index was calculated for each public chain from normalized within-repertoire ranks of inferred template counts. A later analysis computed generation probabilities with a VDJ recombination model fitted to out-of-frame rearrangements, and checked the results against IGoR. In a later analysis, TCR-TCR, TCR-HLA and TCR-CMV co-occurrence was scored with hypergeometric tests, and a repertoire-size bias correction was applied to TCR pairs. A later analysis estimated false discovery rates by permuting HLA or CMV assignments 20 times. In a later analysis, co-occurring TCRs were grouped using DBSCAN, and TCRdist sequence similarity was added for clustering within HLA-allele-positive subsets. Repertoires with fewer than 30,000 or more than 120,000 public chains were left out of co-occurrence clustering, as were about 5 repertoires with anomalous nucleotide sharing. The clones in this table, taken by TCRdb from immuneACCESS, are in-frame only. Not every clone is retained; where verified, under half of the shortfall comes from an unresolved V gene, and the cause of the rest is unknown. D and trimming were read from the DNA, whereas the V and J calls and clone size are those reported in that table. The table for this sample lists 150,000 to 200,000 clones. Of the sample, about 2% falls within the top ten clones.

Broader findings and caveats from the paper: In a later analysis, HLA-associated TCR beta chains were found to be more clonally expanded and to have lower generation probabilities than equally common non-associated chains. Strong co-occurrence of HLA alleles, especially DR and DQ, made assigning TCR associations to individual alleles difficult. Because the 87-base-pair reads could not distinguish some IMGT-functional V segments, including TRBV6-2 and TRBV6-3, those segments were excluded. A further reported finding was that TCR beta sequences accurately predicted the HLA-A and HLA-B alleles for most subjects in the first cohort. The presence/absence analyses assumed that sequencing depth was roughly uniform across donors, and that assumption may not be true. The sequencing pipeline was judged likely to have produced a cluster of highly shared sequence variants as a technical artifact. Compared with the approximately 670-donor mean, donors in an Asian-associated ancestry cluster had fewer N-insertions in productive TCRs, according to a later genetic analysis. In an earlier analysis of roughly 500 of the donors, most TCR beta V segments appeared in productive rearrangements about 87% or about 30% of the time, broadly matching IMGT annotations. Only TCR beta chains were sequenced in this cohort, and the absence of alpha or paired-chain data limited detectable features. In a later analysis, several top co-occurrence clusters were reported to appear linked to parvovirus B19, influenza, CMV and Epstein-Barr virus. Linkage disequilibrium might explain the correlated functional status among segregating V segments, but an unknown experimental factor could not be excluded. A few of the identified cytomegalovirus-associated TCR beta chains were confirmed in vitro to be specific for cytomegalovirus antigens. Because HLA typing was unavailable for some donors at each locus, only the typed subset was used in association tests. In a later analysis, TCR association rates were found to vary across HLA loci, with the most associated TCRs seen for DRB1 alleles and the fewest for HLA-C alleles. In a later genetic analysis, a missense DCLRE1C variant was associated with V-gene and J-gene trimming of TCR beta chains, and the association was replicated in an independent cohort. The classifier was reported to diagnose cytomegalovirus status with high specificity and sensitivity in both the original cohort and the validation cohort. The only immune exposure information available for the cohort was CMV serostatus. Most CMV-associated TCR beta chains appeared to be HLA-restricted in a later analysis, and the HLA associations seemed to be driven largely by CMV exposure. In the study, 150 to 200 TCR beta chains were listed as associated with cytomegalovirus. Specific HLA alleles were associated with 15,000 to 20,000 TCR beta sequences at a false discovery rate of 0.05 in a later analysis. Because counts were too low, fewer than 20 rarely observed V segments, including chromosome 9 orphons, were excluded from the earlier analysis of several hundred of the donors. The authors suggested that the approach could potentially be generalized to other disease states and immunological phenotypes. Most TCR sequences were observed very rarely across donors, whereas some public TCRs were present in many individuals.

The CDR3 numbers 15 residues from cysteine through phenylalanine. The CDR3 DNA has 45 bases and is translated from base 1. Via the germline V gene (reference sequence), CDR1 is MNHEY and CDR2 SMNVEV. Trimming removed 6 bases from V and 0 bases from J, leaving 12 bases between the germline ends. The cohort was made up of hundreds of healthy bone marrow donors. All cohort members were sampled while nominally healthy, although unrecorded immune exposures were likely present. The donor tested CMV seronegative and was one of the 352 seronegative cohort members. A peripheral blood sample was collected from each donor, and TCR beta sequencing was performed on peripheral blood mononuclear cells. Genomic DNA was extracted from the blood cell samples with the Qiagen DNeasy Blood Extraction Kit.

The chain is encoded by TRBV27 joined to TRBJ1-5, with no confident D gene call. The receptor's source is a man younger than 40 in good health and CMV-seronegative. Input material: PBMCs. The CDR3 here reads CASRPAPDSNQPQHF. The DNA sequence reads TGTGCCAGCAGGCCCGCGCCTGATAGCAATCAGCCCCAGCATTTT.